This TCR beta chain was documented in a study of cytomegalovirus exposure and HLA in healthy donors. Study-wide background: A previous analysis identified 95 million to 120 million unique TCR beta sequences derived from 180 million or so T cells.

Study observations and caveats: The majority of CMV-associated TCR beta chains were reported as apparently HLA-restricted in a later analysis.

Germline CDR1 reads LNHDA; CDR2 reads SQIVND (reference sequence). Losses at the gene ends were 5 bases for V and 6 bases for J; bases not matched to a gene: 7. The CDR3 contains 15 residues. On this clone: Its target is unknown.

Vbeta (60) and Jbeta (13) primers were used in the PCR. The table came from immunoSEQ multiplex PCR; TCRdb's copy has only in-frame clones and leaves some out. The sample yields under 200,000 clones, almost 85% seen once. Sequences were obtained from PBMCs. The chain has TRBV19 and TRBJ2-3; 11 bases are shared with TRBD2. The receptor comes from a woman between 45 and 60 years old in good health and CMV-seronegative. CDR3 loop: CASSPLAGGADTQYF. DNA for the CDR3: TGTGCCAGTAGTCCTCTAGCGGGAGGTGCGGATACGCAGTATTTT.